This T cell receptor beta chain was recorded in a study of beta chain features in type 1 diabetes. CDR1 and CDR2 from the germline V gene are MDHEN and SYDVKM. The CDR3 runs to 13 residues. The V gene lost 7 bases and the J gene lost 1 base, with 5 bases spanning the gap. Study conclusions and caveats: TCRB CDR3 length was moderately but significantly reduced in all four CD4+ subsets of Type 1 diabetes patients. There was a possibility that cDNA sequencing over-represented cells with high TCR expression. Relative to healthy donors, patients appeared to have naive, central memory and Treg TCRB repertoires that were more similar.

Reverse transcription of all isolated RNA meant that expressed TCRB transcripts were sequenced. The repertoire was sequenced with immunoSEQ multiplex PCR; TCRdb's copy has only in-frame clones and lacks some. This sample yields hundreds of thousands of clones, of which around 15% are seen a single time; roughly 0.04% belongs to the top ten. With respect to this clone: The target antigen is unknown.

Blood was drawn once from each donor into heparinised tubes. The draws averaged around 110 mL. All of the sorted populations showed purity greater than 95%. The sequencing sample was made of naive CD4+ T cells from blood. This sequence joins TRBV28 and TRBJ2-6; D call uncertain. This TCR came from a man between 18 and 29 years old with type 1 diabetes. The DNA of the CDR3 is TGTGCCAGCATAACTTCTGGGGCCAACGTCCTGACTTTC. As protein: CASITSGANVLTF. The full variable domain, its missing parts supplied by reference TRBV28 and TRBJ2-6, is DVKVTQSSRYLVKRTGEKVFLECVQDMDHENMFWYRQDPGLGLRLIYFSYDVKMKEKGDIPEGYSVSREKKERFSLILESASTNQTSMYLCASITSGANVLTFGAGSRLTVL.